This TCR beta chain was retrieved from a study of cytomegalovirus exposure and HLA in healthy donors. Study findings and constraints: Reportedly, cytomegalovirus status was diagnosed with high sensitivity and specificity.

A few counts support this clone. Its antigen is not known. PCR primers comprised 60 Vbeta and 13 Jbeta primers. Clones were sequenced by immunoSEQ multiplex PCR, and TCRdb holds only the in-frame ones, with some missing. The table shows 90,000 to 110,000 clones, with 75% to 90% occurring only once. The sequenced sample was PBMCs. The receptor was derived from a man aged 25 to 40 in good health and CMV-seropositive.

The CDR3 DNA follows: TGCGCCAGCAGCGGGCTGGTGGATTCACCCCTCCACTTT. Its protein is CASSGLVDSPLHF. This rearrangement joins TRBV5-1 to TRBJ1-6; D gene uncertain. Trimming removed 4 bases from V and 8 bases from J, with 10 bases in between. This CDR3 is built from 13 residues. Looked up from germline, CDR1 is SGHRS and CDR2 is YFSETQ.